The 5 T cell receptor beta chains below all came from one sample that was sequenced in a study of T-cell reconstitution after alpha-beta-depleted transplantation in children (dated by TCRdb to about 2016). To prepare the library, PCR was applied. TCRdb records Illumina HiSeq 2500 as the sequencer. TCR library preparation used molecular barcoding, with unique molecular identifiers applied to normalize quantification of the TCRbeta repertoire. TCRdb trimmed public reads at Q25 via fastp, called clones via MiXCR and kept in-frame beta chains. Rows with one shared CDR3 protein collapse into an entry with the most common genes and DNA. In all, the sample holds roughly 500,000 distinct CDR3 sequences, and approximately 16% of those were seen once. The biggest ten clones account for about 3.1% of the sample. The starting material was PBMCs from the stem cell graft donor, obtained from the stem cell graft. All receptors derive from a human donor who donated a stem cell graft to a child with acute lymphoblastic leukemia.

This rearrangement joins TRBV14 to TRBJ1-2; D possibly corresponds to TRBD1 (5 bases). Germline loops: CDR1 SGHDN, CDR2 FVKESK. V was pared by 4 bases and J by 1 base, with 10 bases between. The CDR3 is 14 amino acids. CDR3 nucleotide sequence: TGTGCCAGCAGCCCCCAGGGCCTTAACTATGGCTACACCTTC. Amino acid sequence: CASSPQGLNYGYTF.

In its sample, this clonotype was seen a few times. J is TRBJ2-5 and V is TRBV5-1; 9 nucleotides match TRBD1. V shed 5 bases, J shed 4 bases, and the junction held 9 bases outside the gene matches. Germline values: CDR1 SGHRS, CDR2 YFSETQ. CDR3 size: 15 residues. For the CDR3, the DNA is TGCGCCAGCAGAAATTTGGGACAGGGAAGAGAGACCCAGTACTTC. Protein sequence: CASRNLGQGRETQYF.

Only a few counts were recorded for this clonotype. The V and J genes are TRBV5-1 and TRBJ2-7; 7 nucleotides match TRBD2. With V trimmed by 0 bases and J by 0 bases, 9 bases remained unmatched. CDR1 is SGHRS, CDR2 YFSETQ, per germline. There are 17 residues in the CDR3. CDR3 DNA sequence: TGCGCCAGCAGCTTGGTCCCGTTGACTAGCCACTCCTACGAGCAGTACTTC. Residues: CASSLVPLTSHSYEQYF.

The CDR3 reads CASSLAGAVQDPQYF. As DNA, the CDR3 is TGTGCCAGCAGCTTGGCCGGAGCGGTCCAAGACCCCCAGTACTTC. This rearrangement joins TRBV5-5 to TRBJ2-5; perhaps TRBD2 as D (5 bases). The CDR3 runs to 15 residues. V was clipped by 0 bases and J by 9 bases, with 18 bases between them. Looked up from germline, CDR1 is SGHKS and CDR2 is YYEKEE (reference sequence).

The chain carries TRBV6-2 or TRBV6-3 and TRBJ2-5; 10 bases line up with TRBD1. Germline V lookup: CDR1 MNHEY, CDR2 SVGEGT. The CDR3 extends over 15 amino acids. V dropped 6 bases and J dropped 1; count of bases not matched to a gene: 5. The CDR3 DNA is TGTGCCAGCAGCTGGGGACAGGGGATCCAAGAGACCCAGTACTTC. Its protein is CASSWGQGIQETQYF.